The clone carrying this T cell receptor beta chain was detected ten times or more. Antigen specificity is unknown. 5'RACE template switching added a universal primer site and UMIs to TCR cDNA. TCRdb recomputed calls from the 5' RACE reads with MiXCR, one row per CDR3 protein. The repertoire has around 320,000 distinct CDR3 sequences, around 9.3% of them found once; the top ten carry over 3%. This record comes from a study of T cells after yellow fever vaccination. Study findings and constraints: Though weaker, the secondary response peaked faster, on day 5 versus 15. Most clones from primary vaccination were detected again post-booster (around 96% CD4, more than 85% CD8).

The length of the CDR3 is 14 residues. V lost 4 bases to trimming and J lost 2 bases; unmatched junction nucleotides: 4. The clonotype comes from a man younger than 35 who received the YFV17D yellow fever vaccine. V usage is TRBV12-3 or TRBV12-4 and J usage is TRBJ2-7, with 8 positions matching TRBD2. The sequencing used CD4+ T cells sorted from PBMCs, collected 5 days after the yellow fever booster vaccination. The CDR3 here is CASSYSGAAYEQYF. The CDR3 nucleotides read TGTGCCAGCAGTTATAGCGGGGCCGCCTACGAGCAGTACTTC.